The rows below give T cell receptor beta chains drawn from one sample of a study of shared clonotypes between healthy human individuals. Method: immunoSEQ multiplex PCR; TCRdb's copy keeps in-frame clones and lacks some. This table holds under 750,000 clones, around 70% found once. The sample consisted of memory CD4+ T cells sorted from blood. All receptors derive from a woman between 25 and 40 years old in good health. The CDR3 runs from the conserved cysteine through the conserved F or W. Fields, in order: J gene, V gene, D gene, clone size, CDR3 length, CDR3 DNA, CDR3 protein. The D gene is left open where the match is weak. Some rows mark clone size as missing; the rest say once, few, many or name a class of expanded clone.

J gene: TRBJ2-1
V gene: TRBV5-4
D gene: .
clone size: .
CDR3 length: 14
CDR3 DNA: TGTGCCAGCAGCTTGGGGCAGACTGACAATGAGCAGTTCTTC
CDR3 protein: CASSLGQTDNEQFF

J gene: TRBJ2-7
V gene: TRBV30
D gene: .
clone size: .
CDR3 length: 12
CDR3 DNA: TGTGCCTGGAGCGGTACTTCCTACGAGCAGTACTTC
CDR3 protein: CAWSGTSYEQYF

J gene: TRBJ2-1
V gene: TRBV11-2
D gene: .
clone size: .
CDR3 length: 17
CDR3 DNA: TGTGCCAGCAGCCGAAAAAACCTCCGGGGGGCTTACAATGAGCAGTTCTTC
CDR3 protein: CASSRKNLRGAYNEQFF

J gene: TRBJ1-2
V gene: TRBV5-1
D gene: .
clone size: .
CDR3 length: 13
CDR3 DNA: TGCGCCAGCAAGGACGGGCTTAACTATGGCTACACCTTC
CDR3 protein: CASKDGLNYGYTF

J gene: TRBJ1-2
V gene: TRBV5-1
D gene: .
clone size: .
CDR3 length: 13
CDR3 DNA: TGCGCCAGCAAATTGCCGGAGGCGGTCGGCTACACCTTC
CDR3 protein: CASKLPEAVGYTF

J gene: TRBJ2-7
V gene: TRBV11-2
D gene: .
clone size: .
CDR3 length: 12
CDR3 DNA: TGTGCCAGCAGCTTTGACTTATACGAGCAGTACTTC
CDR3 protein: CASSFDLYEQYF

J gene: TRBJ2-7
V gene: TRBV15
D gene: .
clone size: .
CDR3 length: 17
CDR3 DNA: TGTGCCACCAGCAGTCACTCCCGACTAGGCTCTACCTACGAGCAGTACTTC
CDR3 protein: CATSSHSRLGSTYEQYF

J gene: TRBJ1-5
V gene: TRBV7-8
D gene: .
clone size: once
CDR3 length: 13
CDR3 DNA: TGTGCCAGCAGCGGGACTCGGGAACAGCCCCAGCATTTT
CDR3 protein: CASSGTREQPQHF

J gene: TRBJ2-3
V gene: TRBV5-1
D gene: .
clone size: .
CDR3 length: 12
CDR3 DNA: TGCGCCAGCATGAGAGAGGCAGATACGCAGTATTTT
CDR3 protein: CASMREADTQYF

J gene: TRBJ1-3
V gene: TRBV28
D gene: .
clone size: .
CDR3 length: 15
CDR3 DNA: TGTGCCAGCAGTCCACCACGGGGATCTGGAAACACCATATATTTT
CDR3 protein: CASSPPRGSGNTIYF

J gene: TRBJ1-2
V gene: TRBV28
D gene: TRBD1
clone size: .
CDR3 length: 15
CDR3 DNA: TGTGCCAGCAGGAAGACAGGGGGCGGGTCTCGGGGCTACACCTTC
CDR3 protein: CASRKTGGGSRGYTF

J gene: TRBJ1-5
V gene: TRBV19
D gene: .
clone size: .
CDR3 length: 12
CDR3 DNA: TGTGCCAGTAGTATAGCAGGACAGCCCCAGCATTTT
CDR3 protein: CASSIAGQPQHF

J gene: TRBJ2-1
V gene: TRBV5-4
D gene: .
clone size: .
CDR3 length: 19
CDR3 DNA: TGTGCCAGCAGCTTGGGCGGGGCTAGTTCAGGTGGCTCCTACAATGAGCAGTTCTTC
CDR3 protein: CASSLGGASSGGSYNEQFF

J gene: TRBJ2-7
V gene: TRBV7-9
D gene: .
clone size: .
CDR3 length: 14
CDR3 DNA: TGTGCCAGCAGCTCCCCCCCGGGGCACTACGAGCAGTACTTC
CDR3 protein: CASSSPPGHYEQYF

J gene: TRBJ2-5
V gene: TRBV19
D gene: .
clone size: .
CDR3 length: 14
CDR3 DNA: TGTGCCAGTAGTATCCTGGGGGGCCAAGAGACCCAGTACTTC
CDR3 protein: CASSILGGQETQYF

J gene: TRBJ2-3
V gene: TRBV7-9
D gene: TRBD2
clone size: .
CDR3 length: 14
CDR3 DNA: TGTGCCAGCAGCAGTAGCGGGAGCTCAGATACGCAGTATTTT
CDR3 protein: CASSSSGSSDTQYF

J gene: TRBJ2-3
V gene: TRBV11-2
D gene: .
clone size: .
CDR3 length: 15
CDR3 DNA: TGTGCCAGCAGCTTAGCTAGGGGGTGGACAGATACGCAGTATTTT
CDR3 protein: CASSLARGWTDTQYF

J gene: TRBJ2-7
V gene: TRBV10-2
D gene: TRBD2
clone size: once
CDR3 length: 12
CDR3 DNA: TGCGCCAGTATGACTAGCGTCTACGAGCAGTACTTC
CDR3 protein: CASMTSVYEQYF

J gene: TRBJ2-1
V gene: TRBV5-1
D gene: TRBD2
clone size: .
CDR3 length: 16
CDR3 DNA: TGCGCCAGCAGCCCAGCCACTAGCGGGTACTACAATGAGCAGTTCTTC
CDR3 protein: CASSPATSGYYNEQFF

J gene: TRBJ1-1
V gene: TRBV6-1
D gene: .
clone size: .
CDR3 length: 13
CDR3 DNA: TGTGCCAGCAGTGAATTTGGTGACACTGAAGCTTTCTTT
CDR3 protein: CASSEFGDTEAFF

J gene: TRBJ1-2
V gene: TRBV6-5
D gene: TRBD1
clone size: .
CDR3 length: 16
CDR3 DNA: TGTGCCAGCAGTTACCTCTGGGACAGGTCGGGGAGTGGCTACACCTTC
CDR3 protein: CASSYLWDRSGSGYTF

J gene: TRBJ2-2
V gene: TRBV5-4
D gene: .
clone size: .
CDR3 length: 16
CDR3 DNA: TGTGCCAGCAGCTCTCTCACAGGGAGGAACACCGGGGAGCTGTTTTTT
CDR3 protein: CASSSLTGRNTGELFF

J gene: TRBJ2-4
V gene: TRBV14
D gene: TRBD1
clone size: .
CDR3 length: 16
CDR3 DNA: TGTGCCAGCAGCCAAGGACAGGGTCATCCGAAAAACATTCAGTACTTC
CDR3 protein: CASSQGQGHPKNIQYF

J gene: TRBJ2-3
V gene: TRBV2
D gene: TRBD1
clone size: once
CDR3 length: 16
CDR3 DNA: TGTGCCAGCAGTGAAGCATTGACAGGGGGCATCGATACGCAGTATTTT
CDR3 protein: CASSEALTGGIDTQYF

J gene: TRBJ2-2
V gene: TRBV5-4
D gene: TRBD2
clone size: once
CDR3 length: 18
CDR3 DNA: TGTGCCAGCAGCTGGAACAACCCGGCTAGCGGGAGTACCGGGGAGCTGTTTTTT
CDR3 protein: CASSWNNPASGSTGELFF

J gene: TRBJ2-1
V gene: TRBV18
D gene: TRBD2
clone size: .
CDR3 length: 16
CDR3 DNA: TGTGCCAGCTCACCTCAACTAGCGGGAGATGGTGATGAGCAGTTCTTC
CDR3 protein: CASSPQLAGDGDEQFF

J gene: TRBJ1-6
V gene: TRBV5-1
D gene: .
clone size: few
CDR3 length: 14
CDR3 DNA: TGCGCCAGCAGCTGGTTCGGGCTCGATTCACCCCTCCACTTT
CDR3 protein: CASSWFGLDSPLHF

J gene: TRBJ1-1
V gene: TRBV5-1
D gene: TRBD1
clone size: few
CDR3 length: 15
CDR3 DNA: TGCGCCAGCAGACCACAGGGGGCGTATGGGACTGAAGCTTTCTTT
CDR3 protein: CASRPQGAYGTEAFF

J gene: TRBJ2-2
V gene: TRBV27
D gene: TRBD2
clone size: .
CDR3 length: 14
CDR3 DNA: TGTGCCAGCAGGCAGCGGGAGGAGGCCGGGGAGCTGTTTTTT
CDR3 protein: CASRQREEAGELFF

J gene: TRBJ2-2
V gene: TRBV5-1
D gene: .
clone size: .
CDR3 length: 15
CDR3 DNA: TGCGCCAGCAGCTTGCTTGAGGCCAACACCGGGGAGCTGTTTTTT
CDR3 protein: CASSLLEANTGELFF

J gene: TRBJ2-5
V gene: TRBV5-1
D gene: .
clone size: .
CDR3 length: 16
CDR3 DNA: TGCGCCAGCAGCTGGAAAGGTTCCGCCCTGGGCGAGACCCAGTACTTC
CDR3 protein: CASSWKGSALGETQYF

J gene: TRBJ2-1
V gene: TRBV7-2
D gene: .
clone size: .
CDR3 length: 15
CDR3 DNA: TGTGCCAGCAGCTATGAGGGGTCCTCCTACAATGAGCAGTTCTTC
CDR3 protein: CASSYEGSSYNEQFF

J gene: TRBJ2-4
V gene: TRBV25-1
D gene: .
clone size: .
CDR3 length: 14
CDR3 DNA: TGTGCCAGCAGTGAATTGGGGGGCAAAAACATTCAGTACTTC
CDR3 protein: CASSELGGKNIQYF

J gene: TRBJ2-7
V gene: TRBV29-1
D gene: TRBD2
clone size: .
CDR3 length: 12
CDR3 DNA: TGCAGCGCCGGGACTAGCGGGACGACCCACATCTTC
CDR3 protein: CSAGTSGTTHIF

J gene: TRBJ2-3
V gene: TRBV6-5
D gene: .
clone size: many
CDR3 length: 16
CDR3 DNA: TGTGCCAGCAGTTACCCACCCCGGCAGGGCACAGATACGCAGTATTTT
CDR3 protein: CASSYPPRQGTDTQYF

J gene: TRBJ1-5
V gene: TRBV19
D gene: TRBD1
clone size: .
CDR3 length: 14
CDR3 DNA: TGTGCCAGTAGTGCGGGACAGTTAAATCAGCCCCAGCATTTT
CDR3 protein: CASSAGQLNQPQHF

J gene: TRBJ1-1
V gene: TRBV28
D gene: .
clone size: few
CDR3 length: 17
CDR3 DNA: TGTGCCAGCAGTTTTCGGTGGCAGGGTGGAGTGAACACTGAAGCTTTCTTT
CDR3 protein: CASSFRWQGGVNTEAFF

J gene: TRBJ2-7
V gene: TRBV25-1
D gene: TRBD1
clone size: .
CDR3 length: 15
CDR3 DNA: TGTGCCAGCAGTGGGACAGGGGGCCTATCCTACGAGCAGTACTTC
CDR3 protein: CASSGTGGLSYEQYF

J gene: TRBJ2-7
V gene: TRBV4-1
D gene: .
clone size: .
CDR3 length: 15
CDR3 DNA: TGCGCCAGCAGCCAAGACTTGATGAGGAGAGGCGAGCAGTACTTC
CDR3 protein: CASSQDLMRRGEQYF

J gene: TRBJ2-3
V gene: TRBV14
D gene: .
clone size: .
CDR3 length: 15
CDR3 DNA: TGTGCCAGCAGCCGGACACCCCACGGCACAGATACGCAGTATTTT
CDR3 protein: CASSRTPHGTDTQYF

J gene: TRBJ2-2
V gene: TRBV5-1
D gene: .
clone size: .
CDR3 length: 14
CDR3 DNA: TGCGCCAGCAGCTTTAAGCAAGGCACCGGGGAGCTGTTTTTT
CDR3 protein: CASSFKQGTGELFF

J gene: TRBJ1-1
V gene: TRBV2
D gene: TRBD1
clone size: .
CDR3 length: 15
CDR3 DNA: TGTGCCAGCGGTGGGACAGGGGCGTTCAACACTGAAGCTTTCTTT
CDR3 protein: CASGGTGAFNTEAFF

J gene: TRBJ2-3
V gene: TRBV5-1
D gene: TRBD1
clone size: once
CDR3 length: 16
CDR3 DNA: TGCGCCAGCAGCTACGGACAGGTCCTCGGGACAGATACGCAGTATTTT
CDR3 protein: CASSYGQVLGTDTQYF

J gene: TRBJ2-1
V gene: TRBV7-9
D gene: .
clone size: once
CDR3 length: 15
CDR3 DNA: TGTGCCAGCAGCTTAATGGACGCTTCCTACAATGAGCAGTTCTTC
CDR3 protein: CASSLMDASYNEQFF

J gene: TRBJ1-5
V gene: TRBV6-1
D gene: .
clone size: .
CDR3 length: 14
CDR3 DNA: TGTGCCAGCAGTGTGGACGGGGCCAATCAGCCCCAGCATTTT
CDR3 protein: CASSVDGANQPQHF

J gene: TRBJ2-1
V gene: TRBV28
D gene: TRBD2
clone size: .
CDR3 length: 19
CDR3 DNA: TGTGCCAGCAGTGGAGGACTAGCGGGAGCCCCGGGGGTCTACAATGAGCAGTTCTTC
CDR3 protein: CASSGGLAGAPGVYNEQFF

J gene: TRBJ1-5
V gene: TRBV28
D gene: .
clone size: .
CDR3 length: 15
CDR3 DNA: TGTGCCAGCAGTTCCTGGACAACTCTCGATCAGCCCCAGCATTTT
CDR3 protein: CASSSWTTLDQPQHF

J gene: TRBJ1-6
V gene: TRBV7-2
D gene: TRBD1
clone size: .
CDR3 length: 14
CDR3 DNA: TGTGCCAGCAGCTCAGGGACAGGGAGCTCACCCCTCCACTTT
CDR3 protein: CASSSGTGSSPLHF

J gene: TRBJ1-1
V gene: TRBV14
D gene: .
clone size: .
CDR3 length: 14
CDR3 DNA: TGTGCCAGCAGCCAAGCAGGAATGAACACTGAAGCTTTCTTT
CDR3 protein: CASSQAGMNTEAFF

J gene: TRBJ1-5
V gene: TRBV15
D gene: .
clone size: .
CDR3 length: 15
CDR3 DNA: TGTGCCACCAGCAGAGTTGCAGGCGGAAGTCAGCCCCAGCATTTT
CDR3 protein: CATSRVAGGSQPQHF

J gene: TRBJ2-7
V gene: TRBV10-1
D gene: .
clone size: .
CDR3 length: 10
CDR3 DNA: TGCGCCAGGACACCTTACGAGCAGTACTTC
CDR3 protein: CARTPYEQYF

J gene: TRBJ1-2
V gene: TRBV20-1
D gene: .
clone size: .
CDR3 length: 10
CDR3 DNA: TGCAGTGCGGGGGACTATGGCTACACCTTC
CDR3 protein: CSAGDYGYTF

J gene: TRBJ2-7
V gene: TRBV28
D gene: TRBD2
clone size: .
CDR3 length: 19
CDR3 DNA: TGTGCCAGCAGTTCCCCTCCCGGGACTAGCGGGACTCGCCCCTACGAGCAGTACTTC
CDR3 protein: CASSSPPGTSGTRPYEQYF

J gene: TRBJ2-3
V gene: TRBV30
D gene: .
clone size: many
CDR3 length: 13
CDR3 DNA: TGTGCCTGGCGAAGCGGACGCACAGATACGCAGTATTTT
CDR3 protein: CAWRSGRTDTQYF

J gene: TRBJ1-4
V gene: TRBV5-1
D gene: TRBD1
clone size: .
CDR3 length: 15
CDR3 DNA: TGCGCCAGCAGCTCTGACAGGGCCTTCGGCGAAAAACTGTTTTTT
CDR3 protein: CASSSDRAFGEKLFF